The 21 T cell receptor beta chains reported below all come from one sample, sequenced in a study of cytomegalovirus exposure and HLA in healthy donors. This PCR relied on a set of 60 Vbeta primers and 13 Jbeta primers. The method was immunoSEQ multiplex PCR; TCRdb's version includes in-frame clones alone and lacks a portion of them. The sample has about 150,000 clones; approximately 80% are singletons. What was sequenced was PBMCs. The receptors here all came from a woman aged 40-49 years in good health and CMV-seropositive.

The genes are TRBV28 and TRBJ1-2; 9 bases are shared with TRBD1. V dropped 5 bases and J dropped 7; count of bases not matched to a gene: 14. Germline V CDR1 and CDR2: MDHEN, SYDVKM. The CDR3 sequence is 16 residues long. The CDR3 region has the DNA TGTGCCAGCAGTCCTCCCGGGACAGGGAAGCTTGGTGGCTACACCTTC. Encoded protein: CASSPPGTGKLGGYTF.

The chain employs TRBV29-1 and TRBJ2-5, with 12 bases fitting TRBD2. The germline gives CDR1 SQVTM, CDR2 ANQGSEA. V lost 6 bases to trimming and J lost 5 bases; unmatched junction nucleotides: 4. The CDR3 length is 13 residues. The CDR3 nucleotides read TGCAGCGTCGGACTAGCGGGAACGGAGACCCAGTACTTC. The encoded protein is CSVGLAGTETQYF.

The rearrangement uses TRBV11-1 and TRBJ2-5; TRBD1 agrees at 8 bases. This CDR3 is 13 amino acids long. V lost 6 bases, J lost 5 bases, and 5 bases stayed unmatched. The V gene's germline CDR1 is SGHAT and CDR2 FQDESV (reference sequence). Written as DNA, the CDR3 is TGTGCCAGCAGGCGGACAGGGACGGAGACCCAGTACTTC. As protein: CASRRTGTETQYF.

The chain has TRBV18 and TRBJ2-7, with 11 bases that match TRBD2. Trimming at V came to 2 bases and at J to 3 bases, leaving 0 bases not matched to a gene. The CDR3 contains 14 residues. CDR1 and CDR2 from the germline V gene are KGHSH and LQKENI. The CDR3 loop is CASSPGTSGYEQYF. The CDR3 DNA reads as TGTGCCAGCTCACCAGGGACTAGCGGCTACGAGCAGTACTTC. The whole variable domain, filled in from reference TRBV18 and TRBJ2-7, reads NAGVMQNPRHLVRRRGQEARLRCSPMKGHSHVYWYRQLPEEGLKFMVYLQKENIIDESGMPKERFSAEFPKEGPSILRIQQVVRGDSAAYFCASSPGTSGYEQYFGPGTRLTVT.

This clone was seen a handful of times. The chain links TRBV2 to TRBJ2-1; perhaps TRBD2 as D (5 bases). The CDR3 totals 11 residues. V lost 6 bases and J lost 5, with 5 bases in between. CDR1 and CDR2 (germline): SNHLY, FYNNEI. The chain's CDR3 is CASRGDNEQFF. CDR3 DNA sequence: TGTGCCAGCAGGGGAGACAATGAGCAGTTCTTC.

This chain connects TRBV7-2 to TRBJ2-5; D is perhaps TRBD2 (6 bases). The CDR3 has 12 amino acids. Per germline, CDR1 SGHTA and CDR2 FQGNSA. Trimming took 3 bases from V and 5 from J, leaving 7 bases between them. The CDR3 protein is CASSFRGETQYF. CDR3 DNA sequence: TGTGCCAGCAGCTTCCGGGGGGAGACCCAGTACTTC.

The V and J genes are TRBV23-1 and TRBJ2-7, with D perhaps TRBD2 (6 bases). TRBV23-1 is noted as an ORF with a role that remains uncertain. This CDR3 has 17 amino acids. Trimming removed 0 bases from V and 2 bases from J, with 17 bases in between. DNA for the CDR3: TGCGCCAGCAGTCAATCGGATCCTGCGGGGCCCGCCTACGAGCAGTACTTC. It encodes CASSQSDPAGPAYEQYF.

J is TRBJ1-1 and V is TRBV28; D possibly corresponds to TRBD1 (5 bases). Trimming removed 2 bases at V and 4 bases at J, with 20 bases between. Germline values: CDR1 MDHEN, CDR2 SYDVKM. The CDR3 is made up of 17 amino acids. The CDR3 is CASSLPGGPWRGTEAFF. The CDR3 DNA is TGTGCCAGCAGTTTACCGGGGGGACCATGGCGTGGCACTGAAGCTTTCTTT.

CDR3 sequence reads: CASSVHRGRYEQYF. The CDR3 bases are TGTGCCAGCAGTGTCCACAGGGGAAGGTACGAGCAGTACTTC. V gene TRBV2 combines with J gene TRBJ2-7; 7 nucleotides agree with TRBD1. Looked up from germline, CDR1 is SNHLY and CDR2 is FYNNEI. The CDR3 is 14 amino acids. V lost 4 bases, J lost 4 bases, and 7 bases stayed unmatched.

CDR3 nucleotides: TGTGCCAGCAGCGTAGGGACCTCGACGGGAACCAGCACAGATACGCAGTATTTT. Encoded protein: CASSVGTSTGTSTDTQYF. The rearrangement uses TRBV9 and TRBJ2-3; TRBD2 is a possible D gene (5 bases). Trimming removed 0 bases at V and 0 bases at J, with 17 bases between. Germline-derived CDR1 and CDR2 are SGDLS and YYNGEE. This CDR3 has 18 amino acids. The whole variable domain, remainder taken from reference TRBV9 and TRBJ2-3, is DSGVTQTPKHLITATGQRVTLRCSPRSGDLSVYWYQQSLDQGLQFLIQYYNGEERAKGNILERFSAQQFPDLHSELNLSSLELGDSALYFCASSVGTSTGTSTDTQYFGPGTRLTVL.

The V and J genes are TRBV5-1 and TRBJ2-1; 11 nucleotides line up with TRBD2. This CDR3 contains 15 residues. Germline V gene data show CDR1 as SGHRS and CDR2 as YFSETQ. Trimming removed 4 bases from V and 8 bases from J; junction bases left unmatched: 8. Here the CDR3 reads CASSELAGVIYEQFF. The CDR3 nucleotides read TGCGCCAGCAGCGAACTAGCGGGAGTGATTTATGAGCAGTTCTTC.

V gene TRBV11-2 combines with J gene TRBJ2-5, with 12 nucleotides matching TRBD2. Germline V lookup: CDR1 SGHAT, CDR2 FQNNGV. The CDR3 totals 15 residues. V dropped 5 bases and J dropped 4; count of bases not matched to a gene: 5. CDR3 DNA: TGTGCCAGCAGCCCCCAGACTAGCGGGAGAGAGACCCAGTACTTC. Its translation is CASSPQTSGRETQYF.

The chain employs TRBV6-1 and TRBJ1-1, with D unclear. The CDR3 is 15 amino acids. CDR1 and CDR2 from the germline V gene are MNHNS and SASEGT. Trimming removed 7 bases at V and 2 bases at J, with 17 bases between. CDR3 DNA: TGTGCCAGCACTTTCGTTGGCGGGGTAAACACTGAAGCTTTCTTT. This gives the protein CASTFVGGVNTEAFF.

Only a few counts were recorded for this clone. This chain's CDR3 is CASSLGHRPYEQYF. The CDR3 DNA sequence: TGTGCCAGCAGCTTGGGTCACAGGCCCTACGAGCAGTACTTC. The chain carries TRBV5-6 and TRBJ2-7; D possibly corresponds to TRBD1 (5 bases). There are 14 residues in the CDR3. The germline V gene has CDR1 SGHDT and CDR2 YYEEEE. Trimming removed 0 bases at V and 2 bases at J, with 9 bases between.

As DNA, the CDR3 is TGCGCCAGCAGCTTTACAGGGGGGGTAGCCAAAAACATTCAGTACTTC. This gives the protein CASSFTGGVAKNIQYF. The chain is built from TRBV5-1 and TRBJ2-4; tentative D call: TRBD1 (8 bases). CDR1 and CDR2 (germline): SGHRS, YFSETQ. The V and J ends lost 2 bases and 0 bases respectively, with 12 bases between them. The CDR3 contains 16 residues.

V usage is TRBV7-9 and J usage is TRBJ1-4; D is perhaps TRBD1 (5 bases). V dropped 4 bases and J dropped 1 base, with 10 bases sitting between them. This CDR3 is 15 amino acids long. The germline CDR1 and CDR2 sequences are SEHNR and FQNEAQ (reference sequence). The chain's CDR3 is CASSSDTGTNEKLFF. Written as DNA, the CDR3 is TGTGCCAGCAGCTCCGACACAGGAACTAATGAAAAACTGTTTTTT. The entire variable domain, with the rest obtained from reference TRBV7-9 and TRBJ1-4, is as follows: DTGVSQNPRHKITKRGQNVTFRCDPISEHNRLYWYRQTLGQGPEFLTYFQNEAQLEKSRLLSDRFSAERPKGSFSTLEIQRTEQGDSAMYLCASSSDTGTNEKLFFGSGTQLSVL.

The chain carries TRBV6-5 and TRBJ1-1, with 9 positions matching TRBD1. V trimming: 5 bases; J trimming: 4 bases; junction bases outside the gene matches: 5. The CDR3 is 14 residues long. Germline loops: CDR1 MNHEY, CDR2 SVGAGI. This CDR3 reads CASSRYRGPTEAFF. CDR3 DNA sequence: TGTGCCAGCAGTCGCTACAGGGGGCCCACTGAAGCTTTCTTT.

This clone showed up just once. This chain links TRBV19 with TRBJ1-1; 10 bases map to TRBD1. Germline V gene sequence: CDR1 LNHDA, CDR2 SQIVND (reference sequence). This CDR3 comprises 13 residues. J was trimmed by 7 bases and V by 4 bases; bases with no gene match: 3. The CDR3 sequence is CASSTDRGYEAFF. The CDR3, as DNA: TGTGCCAGTAGTACGGACAGGGGGTATGAAGCTTTCTTT.

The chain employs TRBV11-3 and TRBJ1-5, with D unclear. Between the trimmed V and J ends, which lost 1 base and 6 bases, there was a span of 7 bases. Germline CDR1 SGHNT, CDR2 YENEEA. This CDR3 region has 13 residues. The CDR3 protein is CASSLGGVQPQHF. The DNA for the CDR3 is TGTGCCAGCAGCTTAGGCGGGGTTCAGCCCCAGCATTTT.

The chain's CDR3 is CAWSNPSGSSNEQFF. The CDR3 bases are TGTGCCTGGAGTAACCCTAGCGGGAGTTCCAATGAGCAGTTCTTC. The chain uses TRBV30 and TRBJ2-1; 10 bases align to TRBD2. Germline V CDR1 and CDR2: GTSNPN, SVGIG (reference sequence). This CDR3 region has 15 residues. V lost 2 bases, J lost 6 bases, and 7 bases stayed unmatched.

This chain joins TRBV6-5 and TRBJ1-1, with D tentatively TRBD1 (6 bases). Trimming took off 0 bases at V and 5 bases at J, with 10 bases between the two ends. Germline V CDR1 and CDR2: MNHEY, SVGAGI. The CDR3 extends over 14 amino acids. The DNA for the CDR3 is TGTGCCAGCAGTTACTCAGGGGGTTATACTGAAGCTTTCTTT. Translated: CASSYSGGYTEAFF.